This is a list of T cell receptor beta chains from one sample in a study of T-cell memory formation after mild COVID-19. TCRdb ran MiXCR on the 5' RACE reads and lists one entry per CDR3 protein. The sample lists roughly 110,000 distinct CDR3 sequences, approximately 14% occurring once. Sequencing used PBMCs or a T cell subset sorted from them (not recorded which). The receptors derive from a man between 18 and 29 years old who had mild COVID-19 (a few samples of this study predate the infection). Cell type and time point are not known. Each CDR3 is given with its conserved first and last residue. Each record gives: clone size, J gene, V gene, D gene, CDR3 DNA, CDR3 protein. The D gene is left open where the match is weak. Clone sizes are given selectively: once, few, many, or a class where the clone is expanded.

few	TRBJ1-5	TRBV30	NA	TGTGCCTGGAGTGACTCCTTAAGCAATCAGCCCCAGCATTTT	CAWSDSLSNQPQHF
NA	TRBJ2-1	TRBV6-5	NA	TGTGCCAGCAATTACCCACCCGACAATGAGCAGTTCTTC	CASNYPPDNEQFF
NA	TRBJ1-1	TRBV5-5	TRBD1	TGTGCCAGCAGCGTACCCGGGACAGGGGCCGGCACTGAAGCTTTCTTT	CASSVPGTGAGTEAFF
few	TRBJ2-5	TRBV7-8	NA	TGTGCCAGCAGCCTGTCCCGGAGGTTAGAGACCCAGTACTTC	CASSLSRRLETQYF
NA	TRBJ1-1	TRBV12-3/TRBV12-4	NA	TGTGCCAGCAATACACAGGGATACACTGAAGCTTTCTTT	CASNTQGYTEAFF
NA	TRBJ2-7	TRBV2	TRBD2	TGTGCCAGTATTAGCACCGGGACTAGCGCAACCTACGAGCAGTACTTC	CASISTGTSATYEQYF
NA	TRBJ1-5	TRBV25-1	NA	TGTGCCAGCAGTCCCCTCGGGGATAGCAATCAGCCCCAGCATTTT	CASSPLGDSNQPQHF
few	TRBJ1-2	TRBV6-5	TRBD1	TGTGCCAGCAGCCAACAGACTGGGCAGGGGGATGATGGCTACACCTTC	CASSQQTGQGDDGYTF
few	TRBJ1-1	TRBV20-1	NA	TGCAGTGCGCCCGAACAGGGTGGCATCACTGAAGCTTTCTTT	CSAPEQGGITEAFF
many	TRBJ1-1	TRBV9	NA	TGTGCCAGCAGCGCGGGGGGCGGAAACACTGAAGCTTTCTTT	CASSAGGGNTEAFF
few	TRBJ1-1	TRBV4-2	NA	TGTGCCAGCAGCCAAGAGGGGGCTATGAACACTGAAGCTTTCTTT	CASSQEGAMNTEAFF
NA	TRBJ1-1	TRBV3-1	NA	TGTGCCAGCAGCCAAAGGGGGGTCGTAGTGGATACTGAAGCTTTCTTT	CASSQRGVVVDTEAFF
many	TRBJ2-3	TRBV2	NA	TGTGCCAGTATCCTGGGAAGTCCAGATACGCAGTATTTT	CASILGSPDTQYF
NA	TRBJ1-5	TRBV4-3	NA	TGCGCCAGCAGCCAAGATCCGGGTGGTCATCAGCCCCAGCATTTT	CASSQDPGGHQPQHF
many	TRBJ2-5	TRBV7-9	TRBD2	TGTGCCAGCAGCTTAGTTGGGGGACTAGCGGGCCAAGAGACCCAGTACTTC	CASSLVGGLAGQETQYF
NA	TRBJ2-3	TRBV7-2	NA	TGTGCCAGCAGCCCAGGGTGGGTGGATACGCAGTATTTT	CASSPGWVDTQYF
few	TRBJ2-1	TRBV13	TRBD2	TGTGCCAGCAGCTTAGGACTAGCGAATGAGCAGTTCTTC	CASSLGLANEQFF
few	TRBJ2-3	TRBV12-3/TRBV12-4	NA	TGTGCCAGCAGTTGGGGGCGGCAGCCCGGCACAGATACGCAGTATTTT	CASSWGRQPGTDTQYF
many	TRBJ1-5	TRBV4-1	TRBD1	TGCGCCACCTCCGACAGGGCTATTAGCAATCAGCCCCAGCATTTT	CATSDRAISNQPQHF
many	TRBJ2-7	TRBV7-9	TRBD1	TGTGCCAGCAGTCCCCCCCCAGGACAGGCCCTTTACGAGCAGTACTTC	CASSPPPGQALYEQYF
NA	TRBJ2-1	TRBV15	NA	TGTGCCACCAGCAGAGATCGGACAAAGCAGTTCTTC	CATSRDRTKQFF
few	TRBJ2-3	TRBV5-1	TRBD2	TGCGCCAGCAGCTTGGGTCTAGCGGGGTTGGAGACCACAGATACGCAGTATTTT	CASSLGLAGLETTDTQYF